This is a list of T cell receptor beta chains from one sample in a study of T cells after yellow fever vaccination. TCRdb reprocessed the 5' RACE reads via MiXCR and lists one record per CDR3 protein. This table has about 58,000 distinct CDR3 sequences, more than 5.5% appearing once. The sample was CD8+ T cells sorted from PBMCs, taken on the day of the first yellow fever vaccination. These receptors all stem from a man aged 18 to 29 who received the YFV17D yellow fever vaccine. Each CDR3 is given with its conserved first and last residue. Fields, in order: D gene, J gene, clone size, V gene, CDR3 DNA, CDR3 protein. A D gene is named only where the DNA matches it firmly. For some rows the clone size is stated as once, few or many, or as a class when expanded; others skip it.

d_gene: TRBD2
j_gene: TRBJ2-1
abundance: few
v_gene: TRBV2
CDR3nt: TGTGCCAGCAGTGATTTACTAGCGGTGATCCCGTACAATGAGCAGTTCTTC
CDR3aa: CASSDLLAVIPYNEQFF

d_gene: TRBD2
j_gene: TRBJ2-7
abundance: medium-sized
v_gene: TRBV7-2
CDR3nt: TGTGCCAGCAGCTACGAGGGCGGGGGAAATTACGAGCAGTACTTC
CDR3aa: CASSYEGGGNYEQYF

d_gene: TRBD1
j_gene: TRBJ1-5
abundance: few
v_gene: TRBV2
CDR3nt: TGTGCCAGCAGTGTCGAATTCGGTGTGACAGGGAGGGATAGCAATCAGCCCCAGCATTTT
CDR3aa: CASSVEFGVTGRDSNQPQHF

d_gene: NA
j_gene: TRBJ1-3
abundance: NA
v_gene: TRBV15
CDR3nt: TGTGCCACCAGCAGGGCAGGGAGCTCTGGAAACACCATATATTTT
CDR3aa: CATSRAGSSGNTIYF

d_gene: TRBD2
j_gene: TRBJ2-7
abundance: NA
v_gene: TRBV5-4
CDR3nt: TGTGCCAGCAGCCCGACCGGGAGGGAGCAGTACTTC
CDR3aa: CASSPTGREQYF

d_gene: NA
j_gene: TRBJ2-1
abundance: few
v_gene: TRBV7-9
CDR3nt: TGTGCCAGCAGCTTAGTTAGGGGACACTACTACAATGAGCAGTTCTTC
CDR3aa: CASSLVRGHYYNEQFF

d_gene: TRBD1
j_gene: TRBJ2-2
abundance: many
v_gene: TRBV5-1
CDR3nt: TGCGCCAGCAGCATGGGACAGGACACCGGGGAGCTGTTTTTT
CDR3aa: CASSMGQDTGELFF

d_gene: TRBD2
j_gene: TRBJ2-7
abundance: many
v_gene: TRBV15
CDR3nt: TGTGCCACCAGCAGAGGTAGCGGGGGAACCTACGAGCAGTACTTC
CDR3aa: CATSRGSGGTYEQYF

d_gene: NA
j_gene: TRBJ1-3
abundance: many
v_gene: TRBV7-8
CDR3nt: TGTGCCAGCAGCTTTTGGGGGCTGGAAAACACCATATATTTT
CDR3aa: CASSFWGLENTIYF

d_gene: NA
j_gene: TRBJ2-1
abundance: many
v_gene: TRBV29-1
CDR3nt: TGCAGCGTTTTTTGGGTAGGCGAAATCAATGAGCAGTTCTTC
CDR3aa: CSVFWVGEINEQFF

d_gene: NA
j_gene: TRBJ1-1
abundance: few
v_gene: TRBV7-9
CDR3nt: TGTGCCAGCATCTCGACGGAGAACACTGAAGCTTTCTTT
CDR3aa: CASISTENTEAFF

d_gene: TRBD1
j_gene: TRBJ2-2
abundance: NA
v_gene: TRBV5-4
CDR3nt: TGTGCCAGCAGCTTATACAGGGGTCCCGGGGAGCTGTTTTTT
CDR3aa: CASSLYRGPGELFF

d_gene: NA
j_gene: TRBJ1-2
abundance: NA
v_gene: TRBV27
CDR3nt: TGTGCCAGCACAAGGGGAATGGCTAACTATGGCTACACCTTC
CDR3aa: CASTRGMANYGYTF

d_gene: NA
j_gene: TRBJ1-2
abundance: few
v_gene: TRBV7-2
CDR3nt: TGTGCCAGCAGCAACAGGACAGTCTATGGCTACACCTTC
CDR3aa: CASSNRTVYGYTF

d_gene: NA
j_gene: TRBJ2-7
abundance: many
v_gene: TRBV20-1
CDR3nt: TGCAGTGCTGGGACCTCCTACGAGCAGTACTTC
CDR3aa: CSAGTSYEQYF

d_gene: NA
j_gene: TRBJ2-7
abundance: medium-sized
v_gene: TRBV7-8
CDR3nt: TGTGCCAGCAGCTTACCACCCTACGAGCAGTACTTC
CDR3aa: CASSLPPYEQYF

d_gene: TRBD1
j_gene: TRBJ2-1
abundance: few
v_gene: TRBV4-1
CDR3nt: TGCGCCAGCAGCCAGCACGCCGGGACAGGGCCGAATGAGCAGTTCTTC
CDR3aa: CASSQHAGTGPNEQFF

d_gene: NA
j_gene: TRBJ2-1
abundance: many
v_gene: TRBV7-2
CDR3nt: TGTGCCAGCAGCCAGGGGGGCGAGCAGTTCTTC
CDR3aa: CASSQGGEQFF

d_gene: TRBD1
j_gene: TRBJ1-1
abundance: many
v_gene: TRBV12-3/TRBV12-4
CDR3nt: TGTGCCAGCAGTCCGACAGGGCCGGCTTTCTTT
CDR3aa: CASSPTGPAFF

d_gene: NA
j_gene: TRBJ2-2
abundance: few
v_gene: TRBV19
CDR3nt: TGTGCCAGTAGTAGAGGACTGTTCCCGGCGAACACCGGGGAGCTGTTTTTT
CDR3aa: CASSRGLFPANTGELFF

d_gene: NA
j_gene: TRBJ2-6
abundance: NA
v_gene: TRBV11-1
CDR3nt: TGTGCCAGCAGCTTGCCGCGGACAGTCTCCTCTGGGGCCAACGTCCTGACTTTC
CDR3aa: CASSLPRTVSSGANVLTF

d_gene: TRBD2
j_gene: TRBJ2-1
abundance: few
v_gene: TRBV6-1
CDR3nt: TGTGCCAGCAGTAAGGGACTAGCGGGATACAATGAGCAGTTCTTC
CDR3aa: CASSKGLAGYNEQFF

d_gene: NA
j_gene: TRBJ2-1
abundance: many
v_gene: TRBV2
CDR3nt: TGTGCCAGCAGTCGGAAGGGGAGCTCCTACAATGAGCAGTTCTTC
CDR3aa: CASSRKGSSYNEQFF

d_gene: NA
j_gene: TRBJ2-7
abundance: NA
v_gene: TRBV2
CDR3nt: TGTGCCAGCATCGAAGAGGGGGGGGGTAACTACGAGCAGTACTTC
CDR3aa: CASIEEGGGNYEQYF

d_gene: NA
j_gene: TRBJ2-5
abundance: NA
v_gene: TRBV12-3/TRBV12-4
CDR3nt: TGTGCCAGCAGTTACGCGGGGACGGAAGAGACCCAGTACTTC
CDR3aa: CASSYAGTEETQYF

d_gene: TRBD2
j_gene: TRBJ2-3
abundance: few
v_gene: TRBV6-5
CDR3nt: TGTGCCAGCACCTTCGGGGGGGGGGCAGTCACAGATACGCAGTATTTT
CDR3aa: CASTFGGGAVTDTQYF

d_gene: NA
j_gene: TRBJ2-1
abundance: few
v_gene: TRBV6-1
CDR3nt: TGTGCCACATCGACCTCTCAACTAGGCAATGAGCAGTTCTTC
CDR3aa: CATSTSQLGNEQFF

d_gene: NA
j_gene: TRBJ2-7
abundance: many
v_gene: TRBV9
CDR3nt: TGTGCCAGCAGCCCCGGGACATCCTCCTACGAGCAGTACTTC
CDR3aa: CASSPGTSSYEQYF

d_gene: NA
j_gene: TRBJ1-1
abundance: many
v_gene: TRBV7-6
CDR3nt: TGTGCCAGCAGCTTAGCGGCAAATGGGGGGACTGAAGCTTTCTTT
CDR3aa: CASSLAANGGTEAFF

d_gene: TRBD1
j_gene: TRBJ2-2
abundance: many
v_gene: TRBV27
CDR3nt: TGTGCCAGCAGTTTATACGGGACAGGTTTCCCCGGGGAGCTGTTTTTT
CDR3aa: CASSLYGTGFPGELFF

d_gene: NA
j_gene: TRBJ2-7
abundance: NA
v_gene: TRBV13
CDR3nt: TGTGCCAGCAGCTTGTGTATTGGGGACACATGCTACGAGCAGTACTTC
CDR3aa: CASSLCIGDTCYEQYF

d_gene: TRBD2
j_gene: TRBJ2-1
abundance: many
v_gene: TRBV12-3/TRBV12-4
CDR3nt: TGTGCCAGCAGTCTGGGACTAAACAATGAGCAGTTCTTC
CDR3aa: CASSLGLNNEQFF

d_gene: NA
j_gene: TRBJ1-2
abundance: few
v_gene: TRBV30
CDR3nt: TGTGCCTGGAGTGTAGGGTGGTATGGCTACACCTTC
CDR3aa: CAWSVGWYGYTF

d_gene: NA
j_gene: TRBJ2-7
abundance: many
v_gene: TRBV19
CDR3nt: TGTGCCAGTAGTATAGGGGAGCGCGAGCAGTACTTC
CDR3aa: CASSIGEREQYF